The present T cell receptor beta chain was sequenced within a study of technical replicates of blood from a few donors (TCRdb year 2017). Details on this clone: Its antigen is not yet known. No base-level quality is on record; no much larger clone is a single base apart.

Receptor libraries were prepared by the immunoSEQ multiplex PCR assay. TCRdb's version of the immuneACCESS table is confined to in-frame rearrangements and falls short of the full clone set. An unresolved V gene accounts for under half of the shortfall where checked; the remainder is of unknown origin. The sample table records some 87,000 clones; 95% to 98% of these occur just once. The top ten clonotypes cover roughly 0.35% of the sample. V lost 4 bases and J lost 4 bases; the stretch between them is 8 bases long. In the germline V gene, CDR1 corresponds to SGHTS and CDR2 to YDEGEE. The cysteine opens and the phenylalanine closes a CDR3 of 12 amino acids. The retained sequence is limited to the CDR3, 36 bases, with the frame set at the first base.

The sequence links TRBV5-8 to TRBJ1-2; a confident D gene designation cannot be given. Sequencing used T cells isolated from PBMCs. The receptor comes from a human donor in good health. The CDR3 reads as follows: CASSPQIYGYTF. The nucleotide sequence is given as TGTGCCAGCAGCCCCCAGATCTATGGCTACACCTTC. Joined to the reference TRBV5-8 and TRBJ1-2 proteins, this CDR3 gives the full variable domain: EAGVTQSPTHLIKTRGQQATLRCSPISGHTSVYWYQQALGLGLQFLLWYDEGEERNRGNFPPRFSGRQFPNYSSELNVNALELEDSALYLCASSPQIYGYTFGSGTRLTVV.